This TCR beta chain was profiled in a study of identical twins. As regards this clonotype: Its antigen remains unidentified.

V lost 5 bases, J lost 7 bases, and 8 bases stayed unmatched. CDR1 and CDR2 from the germline V gene are SGHRS and YFSETQ. The CDR3 extends over 14 amino acids. General study findings and limits: Fewer insertions marked abundant cord blood beta clonotypes; young adult naive trended weakly, memory not at all.

cDNA molecules carried unique molecular identifiers, and template switching added a universal primer site. One entry per CDR3 protein results from TCRdb running MiXCR on the 5' RACE reads. The repertoire includes about 730,000 distinct CDR3 sequences, less than 25% of them detected once, and 4% to 4.5% sits in the top ten. The same data also went into a second study, on T cells expressing NK-cell markers.

The sequenced sample consisted of PBMCs. J is TRBJ2-7 and V is TRBV5-1, with 11 bases identical to TRBD1. The source of this sequence is a woman aged 18-29 years in good health. The CDR3 DNA reads as TGCGCCAGCAGTTACGGACAGGGGGCGCGTGAGCAGTACTTC. This translates into CASSYGQGAREQYF. The entire variable domain, with the rest obtained from reference TRBV5-1 and TRBJ2-7, is as follows: KAGVTQTPRYLIKTRGQQVTLSCSPISGHRSVSWYQQTPGQGLQFLFEYFSETQRNKGNFPGRFSGRQFSNSRSEMNVSTLELGDSALYLCASSYGQGAREQYFGPGTRLTVT.